These 15 T cell receptor beta chains originate from one sample sequenced in a study of post-analysis software for immune sequencing data (dated by TCRdb to between 2015 and 2016). The paper as a whole reports these results and caveats: Patients showed significantly higher frequencies than controls for five TRBV segments, among them TRBV5-6, TRBV5-1 and TRBV20-1.

Receptors were amplified or captured by PCR. The instrument was an Illumina HiSeq 2500. To reduce PCR and sequencing biases, unique molecular identifiers were built into the TCR beta cDNA libraries. TCRdb reprocessed the public reads (quality trimming at Q25 with fastp, clone calling with MiXCR) and kept in-frame beta chains. Each record represents a unique CDR3 protein, reported with the most common genes and DNA among its rows. A total of under 900,000 distinct CDR3 sequences appear in this sample, about 57% of them only once. The leading ten clones occupy roughly 4.4% of the sample. The antigens for these receptors are not known. Sequenced material: blood. Source of these receptors: a girl between 5 and 17 years old with multiple sclerosis.

This chain connects TRBV2 to TRBJ2-4; D might be TRBD1 (6 bases). The CDR3 loop spans 15 amino acids. The germline V gene has CDR1 SNHLY and CDR2 FYNNEI. Trimming stripped 7 bases from V and 1 base from J, with 14 bases between. The chain's CDR3 is CASNRARGAKNIQYF. The CDR3 coding sequence is TGTGCCAGCAACCGAGCAAGGGGGGCCAAAAACATTCAGTACTTC.

The rearrangement uses TRBV7-2 and TRBJ2-7, with 8 nucleotides matching TRBD2. The CDR3 consists of 16 residues. V lost 1 base to trimming and J lost 4 bases; unmatched junction nucleotides: 9. Germline CDR1 SGHTA, CDR2 FQGNSA. DNA of the CDR3: TGTGCCAGCAGCTTAGGGGGTAGCGGGGCGCCGTACGAGCAGTACTTC. Translated, it gives CASSLGGSGAPYEQYF.

The chain employs TRBV20-1 and TRBJ2-5; no clear D gene. CDR1 and CDR2 from the germline V gene are DFQATT and SNEGSKA (reference sequence). The length of the CDR3 is 12 residues. V lost 5 bases, J lost 1 base, and 8 bases lay in between. CDR3: CSAPSPQETQYF. CDR3 DNA: TGCAGTGCTCCTTCCCCCCAAGAGACCCAGTACTTC.

This clonotype was detected once. The chain carries TRBV27 and TRBJ1-2; no reliable D call. V lost 8 bases, J lost 2 bases, and 9 bases lay in between. Per the germline V gene, CDR1 is MNHEY and CDR2 is SMNVEV (reference sequence). There are 12 residues in the CDR3. The CDR3 bases are TGTGCCAGCCGCACGAGCAACTATGGCTACACCTTC. Protein: CASRTSNYGYTF.

This clonotype showed up many times. The rearrangement links TRBV10-3 to TRBJ2-5; 12 bases agree with TRBD1. V trimming: 7 bases; J trimming: 5 bases; junction bases outside the gene matches: 5. The CDR3 covers 14 residues. Germline V gene sequence: CDR1 ENHRY, CDR2 SYGVKD. The CDR3, as DNA: TGTGCCATCAACCCGGGACAGGGGGCGGAGACCCAGTACTTC. Amino acids: CAINPGQGAETQYF.

This clonotype was observed a few times. The genes are TRBV29-1 and TRBJ1-5; D is undetermined. This CDR3 is 13 amino acids long. The V and J ends lost 6 bases and 0 bases respectively, with 9 bases between them. Looked up from germline, CDR1 is SQVTM and CDR2 is ANQGSEA. The CDR3 protein is CSVAENSNQPQHF. CDR3 sequence (DNA): TGCAGCGTGGCTGAGAATAGCAATCAGCCCCAGCATTTT.

V and J are TRBV5-5 and TRBJ1-1; D is undetermined. Trimming removed 4 bases at V and 5 bases at J, with 18 bases between. Germline V gene sequence: CDR1 SGHKS, CDR2 YYEKEE (reference sequence). The CDR3 sequence is 15 residues long. Written as DNA, the CDR3 is TGTGCCAGCAGCGCCCCTGAGTATGGGAAAACTGAAGCTTTCTTT. Encoded protein: CASSAPEYGKTEAFF.

This clonotype was counted only a few times. The V call is TRBV5-1, the J call TRBJ2-7; TRBD2 agrees at 8 bases. Trimming at V came to 4 bases and at J to 3 bases, leaving 9 bases not matched to a gene. Germline V lookup: CDR1 SGHRS, CDR2 YFSETQ. There are 15 residues in the CDR3. CDR3 DNA sequence: TGCGCCAGCAGCCCACCTGAGCGGGAGAGCTACGAGCAGTACTTC. Its translation: CASSPPERESYEQYF. Full variable domain (outside the CDR3, taken from reference TRBV5-1 and TRBJ2-7): KAGVTQTPRYLIKTRGQQVTLSCSPISGHRSVSWYQQTPGQGLQFLFEYFSETQRNKGNFPGRFSGRQFSNSRSEMNVSTLELGDSALYLCASSPPERESYEQYFGPGTRLTVT.

This clonotype occurred a few times. J is TRBJ2-5 and V is TRBV11-2; D unclear. The closer fit of TRBJ2-7 to the DNA end suggests the J call may be wrong. CDR1 and CDR2 from the germline V gene are SGHAT and FQNNGV. This CDR3 contains 14 residues. CDR3 sequence reads: CASSPPPASYEQYF. DNA for the CDR3: TGTGCCAGCAGCCCTCCCCCAGCAAGCTACGAGCAGTACTTC.

V usage is TRBV5-1 and J usage is TRBJ2-1, with 9 bases fitting TRBD1. With 4 bases clipped from V and 5 bases from J, the junction kept 7 bases outside the gene matches. CDR3 length: 15 amino acids. The germline V gene encodes CDR1 SGHRS and CDR2 YFSETQ. The CDR3: CASSQTGGWNNEQFF. The DNA of the CDR3 is TGCGCCAGCAGCCAAACAGGGGGCTGGAACAATGAGCAGTTCTTC.

J is TRBJ2-7 and V is TRBV11-2; 8 bases are shared with TRBD1. This CDR3 spans 17 amino acids. CDR1 is SGHAT and CDR2 is FQNNGV in the germline V gene. After removal of 1 base from V and 3 bases from J, the junction contained 11 bases not matched to a gene. CDR3 protein: CASSLGGNRGILYEQYF. Written as DNA, the CDR3 is TGTGCCAGCAGCTTAGGGGGTAACAGGGGGATCCTCTACGAGCAGTACTTC. The full variable domain, rest sourced from reference TRBV11-2 and TRBJ2-7, is EAGVAQSPRYKIIEKRQSVAFWCNPISGHATLYWYQQILGQGPKLLIQFQNNGVVDDSQLPKDRFSAERLKGVDSTLKIQPAKLEDSAVYLCASSLGGNRGILYEQYFGPGTRLTVT.

The chain recombines TRBV29-1 with TRBJ2-7, with 8 bases identical to TRBD1. The CDR3 is made up of 14 amino acids. J lost 5 bases, V lost 6 bases, and 12 bases had no gene match. Germline V CDR1 and CDR2: SQVTM, ANQGSEA. The CDR3 here is CSVPSTGAGDEQYF. In DNA, the CDR3 is TGCAGCGTCCCCTCGACAGGGGCTGGGGACGAGCAGTACTTC.

The chain uses TRBV5-6 and TRBJ2-3; D is perhaps TRBD2 (6 bases). Trimming removed 4 bases at V and 6 bases at J, with 18 bases between. CDR1 SGHDT and CDR2 YYEEEE come from the germline V gene. This CDR3 has 15 amino acids. CDR3 protein: CASSRQGLLHDTQYF. The CDR3 bases are TGTGCCAGCAGCCGCCAGGGACTTCTCCACGATACGCAGTATTTT.

This clonotype has more than one count but fewer than ten. J is TRBJ2-5 and V is TRBV7-9; D unclear. Germline values: CDR1 SEHNR, CDR2 FQNEAQ (reference sequence). V was shortened by 6 bases and J by 0 bases, with 17 bases between the two germline ends. The CDR3 covers 16 residues. CDR3 in DNA: TGTGCCAGCAGGGCAGACGGGCCTGGGTACCAAGAGACCCAGTACTTC. Translated, it gives CASRADGPGYQETQYF.

This clonotype was seen a handful of times. The V gene is TRBV12-3 or TRBV12-4, the J gene TRBJ2-5; 9 bases line up with TRBD1. The tail of the sequence fits TRBJ2-7 better, so the J call may be wrong. This CDR3 is 16 amino acids long. CDR3 region: CASSLSPGQGNHEQYF. DNA for the CDR3: TGTGCCAGCAGTTTATCCCCTGGACAGGGGAACCACGAGCAGTACTTC.